Presented here are 25 T cell receptor beta chains from one specimen sequenced in a study of blood T cell repertoires in COVID-19. Assay: immunoSEQ multiplex PCR; the TCRdb copy retains only in-frame clones and omits some. The sample includes fewer than 60,000 clones, roughly nine tenths of them seen just once. Sequenced sample: peripheral blood. These receptors came from a human donor in a cohort sampled during active COVID-19.

For this clone: At one of its ends the junction is not consistent with the germline gene, which may arise from a read error. This chain uses TRBV15 with TRBJ1-1, with D unresolved. The CDR3 spans 9 residues. The V gene's germline CDR1 is LNHNV and CDR2 YYDKDF (reference sequence). CDR3: CATSSLYSF. In DNA, the CDR3 is TGTGCCACCAGCAGTCTCTACTCCTTT.

This chain connects TRBV15 to TRBJ1-3; D is undetermined. The CDR3 runs to 14 residues. V lost 0 bases and J 8 bases, leaving 11 bases between the germline ends. Germline V gene data show CDR1 as LNHNV and CDR2 as YYDKDF (reference sequence). In nucleotides, the CDR3 is TGTGCCACCAGCAGAGATGTGGGCCTTGACACCATATATTTT. It is translated as CATSRDVGLDTIYF.

The rearrangement links TRBV5-4 to TRBJ2-6; TRBD1 aligns across 12 bases. With 4 bases clipped from V and 4 bases from J, the junction kept 6 bases outside the gene matches. Germline V gives CDR1 SGHNT, CDR2 YYREEE (reference sequence). This CDR3 has 17 amino acids. CDR3 bases: TGTGCCAGCAGCCGGGACAGGGGGCTTTCAGGGGCCAACGTCCTGACTTTC. Its translation: CASSRDRGLSGANVLTF.

The chain uses TRBV2 and TRBJ2-7, with D possibly TRBD1 on 6 matching bases. Per the germline V gene, CDR1 is SNHLY and CDR2 is FYNNEI. This CDR3 comprises 13 residues. With 6 bases removed from V and 0 bases from J, the gap between germline ends came to 9 bases. The CDR3 DNA reads as TGTGCCAGCAGAGACAGGAGCTCCTACGAGCAGTACTTC. Translation: CASRDRSSYEQYF.

The rearrangement links TRBV5-5 to TRBJ2-7; 10 bases are shared with TRBD1. This CDR3 contains 15 residues. Germline V gives CDR1 SGHKS, CDR2 YYEKEE (reference sequence). Trimming took 3 bases from V and 5 from J; bases not matched to a gene: 8. CDR3 amino acids: CASSSGTGECHEQYF. CDR3 sequence (DNA): TGTGCCAGCAGCTCCGGGACAGGGGAATGCCACGAGCAGTACTTC.

Comment on this clone: At one end the junction does not follow the germline gene, possibly because of a read error. This chain connects TRBV10-3 to TRBJ1-4, with D uncertain. The germline V gene encodes CDR1 ENHRY and CDR2 SYGVKD. The CDR3 is 9 residues long. CDR3 sequence: CSPEKRVFF. CDR3 sequence (DNA): TGCTCCCCCGAAAAGAGGGTGTTTTTT.

Details on this clone: Relative to the germline gene, one junction end is altered; a read error may explain this. The chain is built from TRBV7-7 and TRBJ2-7; 10 bases are shared with TRBD1. CDR1 is SSHAT, CDR2 FNYEAQ, per germline (reference sequence). The CDR3 consists of 15 residues. The CDR3 loop reads CASSDRDRGLYEQYF. CDR3 DNA sequence: TGTGCTAGCAGCGACCGGGACAGGGGACTCTACGAGCAGTACTTC.

This chain links TRBV7-9 with TRBJ1-3, with D maybe TRBD1 (5 bases). Trimming took off 4 bases at V and 2 bases at J, with 15 bases between the two ends. CDR1 is SEHNR, CDR2 FQNEAQ, per germline (reference sequence). This CDR3 region has 16 residues. The CDR3 DNA reads TGTGCCAGCAGCTCCAATCGGGGGGGGGCTGGAAACACCATATATTTT. Translating gives CASSSNRGGAGNTIYF.

The chain recombines TRBV2 with TRBJ2-6, with D uncertain. The CDR3 is 13 residues long. Germline CDR1 is SNHLY and CDR2 is FYNNEI. Trimming removed 6 bases at V and 3 bases at J, with 6 bases between. The CDR3 nucleotides are TGTGCCAGCAGCACAATTGGGGCCAACGTCCTGACTTTC. Translation gives CASSTIGANVLTF.

The CDR3 DNA reads TGTGCCAGCAGCCTCAGACAGGATAATGAAAAACTGTTTTTT. Protein product: CASSLRQDNEKLFF. This chain links TRBV7-9 with TRBJ1-4; TRBD1 is a possible D gene (6 bases). This CDR3 spans 14 amino acids. The germline V gene encodes CDR1 SEHNR and CDR2 FQNEAQ (reference sequence). Trimming took 5 bases from V and 4 from J, leaving 11 bases between them.

Here the CDR3 reads CASSQADFRGRNYGYTF. CDR3 DNA sequence: TGCGCCAGCAGCCAAGCTGACTTCAGGGGACGAAACTATGGCTACACCTTC. The rearrangement uses TRBV4-1 and TRBJ1-2; possible D gene TRBD1, 6 bases. This CDR3 has 17 amino acids. V lost 1 base to trimming and J lost 2 bases, with 17 bases between them. Germline V lookup: CDR1 MGHRA, CDR2 YSYEKL.

The chain joins TRBV2 to TRBJ1-1; 9 bases are shared with TRBD1. The CDR3 spans 15 residues. Germline CDR1 reads SNHLY; CDR2 reads FYNNEI. V was clipped by 7 bases and J by 5 bases; unmatched bases: 11. The CDR3 coding sequence is TGTGCCAGCATCCTGGGGGGACAGGGCTTTACTGAAGCTTTCTTT. It encodes CASILGGQGFTEAFF.

The chain carries TRBV27 and TRBJ1-6; 7 nucleotides line up with TRBD1. Trimming removed 0 bases from V and 6 bases from J; junction bases left unmatched: 5. The CDR3 totals 16 residues. Germline values: CDR1 MNHEY, CDR2 SMNVEV (reference sequence). CDR3 in amino acids: CASSLSTGLPNSPLHF. CDR3 DNA sequence: TGTGCCAGCAGTTTATCGACAGGGTTGCCTAATTCACCCCTCCACTTT.

The rearrangement links TRBV19 to TRBJ2-3; possibly TRBD2 for D (7 bases). The germline V gene encodes CDR1 LNHDA and CDR2 SQIVND (reference sequence). Trimming removed 4 bases from V and 5 bases from J, with 19 bases in between. The CDR3 covers 16 residues. CDR3 protein: CASSKGTGGPGDTQYF. The CDR3, as DNA: TGTGCCAGTAGTAAGGGGACCGGGGGGCCGGGAGATACGCAGTATTTT.

This chain links TRBV19 with TRBJ1-1; D is ambiguous. The germline V and J ends were trimmed by 4 bases and 6 bases, with 9 bases remaining between them. CDR1 is LNHDA, CDR2 SQIVND, per germline (reference sequence). The CDR3 spans 12 residues. The CDR3 spells CASSRESPEAFF. For the CDR3, the DNA is TGTGCCAGTAGTAGGGAGAGCCCTGAAGCTTTCTTT. The entire variable domain, with the rest obtained from reference TRBV19 and TRBJ1-1, is as follows: DGGITQSPKYLFRKEGQNVTLSCEQNLNHDAMYWYRQDPGQGLRLIYYSQIVNDFQKGDIAEGYSVSREKKESFPLTVTSAQKNPTAFYLCASSRESPEAFFGQGTRLTVV.

The chain joins TRBV7-2 to TRBJ2-4; unclear D gene. CDR3 length: 17 amino acids. V was trimmed by 4 bases and J by 0 bases, leaving 16 bases between them. Germline CDR1 and CDR2: SGHTA and FQGNSA. CDR3 region: CASSSPWAEIAKNIQYF. The CDR3, as DNA: TGTGCCAGCAGCTCCCCATGGGCAGAGATAGCCAAAAACATTCAGTACTTC. Full variable domain (rest looked up from reference TRBV7-2 and TRBJ2-4): GAGVSQSPSNKVTEKGKDVELRCDPISGHTALYWYRQSLGQGLEFLIYFQGNSAPDKSGLPSDRFSAERTGGSVSTLTIQRTQQEDSAVYLCASSSPWAEIAKNIQYFGAGTRLSVL.

CDR3 nucleotides: TGTGCCAGCAGCTCCCCCCGACTAGTGGGCACCGGGGAGCTGTTTTTT. Residues: CASSSPRLVGTGELFF. The rearrangement joins TRBV11-2 to TRBJ2-2; the D gene is possibly TRBD2 (6 bases). V dropped 4 bases and J dropped 4 bases, with 16 bases sitting between them. This CDR3 is 16 amino acids long. CDR1 and CDR2 (germline): SGHAT, FQNNGV. Supplemented by reference TRBV11-2 and TRBJ2-2, the full variable domain reads EAGVAQSPRYKIIEKRQSVAFWCNPISGHATLYWYQQILGQGPKLLIQFQNNGVVDDSQLPKDRFSAERLKGVDSTLKIQPAKLEDSAVYLCASSSPRLVGTGELFFGEGSRLTVL.

This clone is a singleton in its sample. J is TRBJ1-1 and V is TRBV7-9; D possibly corresponds to TRBD1 (5 bases). The CDR3 is 15 amino acids. In germline, CDR1 is SEHNR, CDR2 FQNEAQ (reference sequence). V lost 1 base, J lost 5 bases, and 14 bases lay in between. In nucleotides, the CDR3 is TGTGCCAGCAGCTTAGAAGGGGTCTCTCGGACTGAAGCTTTCTTT. It is translated as CASSLEGVSRTEAFF.

The genes are TRBV2 and TRBJ1-1, with a weak D call TRBD1 (5 bases). CDR3 length: 14 amino acids. V shed 7 bases and J shed 5 bases, with 17 bases lying between them. Germline V gene sequence: CDR1 SNHLY, CDR2 FYNNEI. The CDR3 loop is CASTFGGGRTEAFF. The CDR3 nucleotides are TGTGCCAGCACCTTTGGCGGGGGGAGAACTGAAGCTTTCTTT.

The sample holds one count of this clone. The rearrangement uses TRBV6-4 and TRBJ2-5, with a weak D call TRBD2 (6 bases). CDR1 and CDR2 from the germline V gene are MRHNA and SNTAGT. Deletions cut 0 bases from V and 1 base from J, with 9 bases between. The CDR3 spans 15 residues. CDR3 protein: CASSDSNSGQETQYF. The CDR3 DNA sequence: TGTGCCAGCAGTGACTCGAATAGCGGCCAAGAGACCCAGTACTTC.

The DNA for the CDR3 is TGTGCCAGCAGCTTTTCCGGGATAAGGGAGCAGTACTTC. It encodes CASSFSGIREQYF. The chain uses TRBV7-2 and TRBJ2-7; D is perhaps TRBD2 (5 bases). Between the trimmed V and J ends, which lost 3 bases and 7 bases, there was a span of 13 bases. This CDR3 comprises 13 residues. CDR1 is SGHTA, CDR2 FQGNSA, per germline.

This chain joins TRBV5-6 and TRBJ1-1, with 7 positions matching TRBD1. Trimming at V came to 2 bases and at J to 3 bases, leaving 4 bases not matched to a gene. The CDR3 is 14 residues long. CDR1 is SGHDT, CDR2 YYEEEE, per germline. CDR3: CASSLTGADTEAFF. The CDR3, as DNA: TGTGCCAGCAGCTTAACAGGGGCCGACACTGAAGCTTTCTTT.

The chain is built from TRBV2 and TRBJ1-4; 8 nucleotides agree with TRBD1. The CDR3 extends over 14 amino acids. J gave up 8 bases and V 5 bases, and 7 bases lay outside the gene matches. Germline-derived CDR1 and CDR2 are SNHLY and FYNNEI. The CDR3 coding sequence is TGTGCCAGCAGTCAAGACAGGGGCGGAGAAAAACTGTTTTTT. Its protein product is CASSQDRGGEKLFF.

The chain carries TRBV5-4 and TRBJ1-6, with TRBD1 matching over 8 bases. The ends lost 1 base at V and 7 bases at J; junction bases unmatched: 4. The CDR3 sequence is 15 residues long. The germline CDR1 and CDR2 sequences are SGHNT and YYREEE (reference sequence). The CDR3 nucleotides read TGTGCCAGCAGCTTGCGGACAGGGCAAAATTCACCCCTCCACTTT. Translation: CASSLRTGQNSPLHF. The full variable domain, completed using reference TRBV5-4 and TRBJ1-6, is ETGVTQSPTHLIKTRGQQVTLRCSSQSGHNTVSWYQQALGQGPQFIFQYYREEENGRGNFPPRFSGLQFPNYSSELNVNALELDDSALYLCASSLRTGQNSPLHFGNGTRLTVT.

The rearrangement uses TRBV3-1 (or the pseudogene TRBV3-2) and TRBJ2-7; a possible D gene is TRBD2 (6 bases). The germline V gene encodes CDR1 LGHDT and CDR2 YNNKEL (reference sequence). This CDR3 is 12 amino acids long. V shed 6 bases and J shed 9 bases, with 15 bases lying between them. CDR3 DNA sequence: TGTGCCAGCAGATCCCGGGACTTCGGGCAGTACTTC. Protein sequence: CASRSRDFGQYF.